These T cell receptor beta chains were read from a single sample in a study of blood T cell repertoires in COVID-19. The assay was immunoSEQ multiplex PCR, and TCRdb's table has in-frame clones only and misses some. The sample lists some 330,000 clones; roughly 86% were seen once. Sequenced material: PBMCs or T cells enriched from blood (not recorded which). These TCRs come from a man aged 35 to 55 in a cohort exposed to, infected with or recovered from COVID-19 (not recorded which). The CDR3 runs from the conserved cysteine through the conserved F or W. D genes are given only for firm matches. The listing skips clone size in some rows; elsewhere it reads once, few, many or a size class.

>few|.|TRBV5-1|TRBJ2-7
CASSSQKYEQYF
TGCGCCAGCAGTTCCCAGAAATACGAGCAGTACTTC
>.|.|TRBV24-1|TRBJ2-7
CATSDSRGLLLYF
TGTGCCACCAGTGATTCGAGGGGACTCCTTCTGTACTTC
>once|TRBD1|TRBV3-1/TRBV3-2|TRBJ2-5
CASSHVSDRHRETQYF
TGTGCCAGCAGCCATGTTTCGGACAGGCATCGGGAGACCCAGTACTTC
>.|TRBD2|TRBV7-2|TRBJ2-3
CASSPGLEVDTQYF
TGTGCCAGCAGCCCCGGACTAGAGGTAGATACGCAGTATTTT
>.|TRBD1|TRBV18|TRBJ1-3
CASSPQGQVGNTIYF
TGTGCCAGCTCACCACAAGGACAGGTTGGAAACACCATATATTTT
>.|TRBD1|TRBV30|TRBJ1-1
CAWSGGTGVRAFF
TGTGCCTGGAGTGGGGGGACAGGGGTGAGAGCTTTCTTT
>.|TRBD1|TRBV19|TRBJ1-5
CASSIVTGDRQPQHF
TGTGCCAGTAGTATAGTGACAGGGGATCGACAGCCCCAGCATTTT
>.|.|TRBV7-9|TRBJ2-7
CASSALERPNEQYF
TGTGCCAGCAGCGCCTTGGAGCGGCCCAACGAGCAGTACTTC
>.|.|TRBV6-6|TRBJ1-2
CASSTGQPYGYTF
TGTGCCAGCAGCACAGGACAGCCATATGGCTACACCTTC
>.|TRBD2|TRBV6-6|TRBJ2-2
CASRGEGFGELFF
TGTGCCAGCCGGGGGGAGGGCTTCGGGGAGCTGTTTTTT
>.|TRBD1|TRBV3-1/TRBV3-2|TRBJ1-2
CASSQGGTEYGYTF
TGTGCCAGCAGCCAAGGAGGGACAGAATATGGCTACACCTTC
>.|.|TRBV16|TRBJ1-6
CASSPSPGVSSYNSPLHF
TGTGCCAGCAGCCCTTCGCCAGGGGTCAGCTCCTATAATTCACCCCTCCACTTT
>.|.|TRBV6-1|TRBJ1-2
CASSERGYTF
TGTGCCAGCAGTGAACGTGGCTACACCTTC
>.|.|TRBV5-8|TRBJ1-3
CASSFEGGGNTIYF
TGTGCCAGCAGCTTTGAGGGCGGTGGAAACACCATATATTTT
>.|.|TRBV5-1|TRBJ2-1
CASSEDSLQGYNEQFF
TGCGCCAGCAGCGAAGACTCTCTGCAAGGCTACAATGAGCAGTTCTTC
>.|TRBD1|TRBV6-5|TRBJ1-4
CASKAQGAANEKLFF
TGTGCCAGCAAAGCTCAGGGGGCAGCTAATGAAAAACTGTTTTTT
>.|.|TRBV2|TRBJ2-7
CASKESYEQYF
TGTGCCAGCAAGGAGTCCTACGAGCAGTACTTC
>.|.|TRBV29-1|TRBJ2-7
CSVVYEYEQYF
TGCAGCGTTGTGTACGAGTACGAGCAGTACTTC
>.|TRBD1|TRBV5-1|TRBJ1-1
CASRSGQGMNTEAFF
TGCGCCAGCCGCTCAGGACAGGGTATGAACACTGAAGCTTTCTTT
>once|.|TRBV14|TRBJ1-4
CASSQKHRVGPNEKLFF
TGTGCCAGCAGCCAGAAACACAGGGTCGGGCCTAATGAAAAACTGTTTTTT
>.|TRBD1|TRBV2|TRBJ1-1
CASSESWTGAKNTEAFF
TGTGCCAGCAGTGAATCCTGGACAGGGGCGAAGAACACTGAAGCTTTCTTT
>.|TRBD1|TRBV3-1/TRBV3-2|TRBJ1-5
CASSRGTVNSNQPQHF
TGTGCCAGCAGCCGAGGGACAGTCAATAGCAATCAGCCCCAGCATTTT
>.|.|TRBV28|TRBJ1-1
CASSLIPPPSEAFF
TGTGCCAGCAGTTTAATTCCTCCCCCGTCTGAAGCTTTCTTT
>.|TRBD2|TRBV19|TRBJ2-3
CASSETSGRAGTDTQYF
TGTGCCAGTAGTGAGACTAGCGGGAGGGCCGGCACAGATACGCAGTATTTT
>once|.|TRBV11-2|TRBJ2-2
CASSLDSGHRVGPGELFF
TGTGCCAGCAGCTTAGATTCGGGACACCGAGTCGGTCCCGGGGAGCTGTTTTTT
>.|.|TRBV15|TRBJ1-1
CATSRDRGLNTEAFF
TGTGCCACCAGCAGAGACAGGGGCTTGAACACTGAAGCTTTCTTT
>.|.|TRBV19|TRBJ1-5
CASSKNRGNQPQHF
TGTGCCAGTAGTAAGAATCGGGGCAATCAGCCCCAGCATTTT
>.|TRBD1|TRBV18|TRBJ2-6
CASSPQGTGAGANVLTF
TGTGCCAGCTCACCACAAGGGACAGGGGCTGGGGCCAACGTCCTGACTTTC
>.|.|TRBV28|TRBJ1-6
CASSLSTVNNSPLHF
TGTGCCAGCAGTTTAAGTACAGTCAATAATTCACCCCTCCACTTT
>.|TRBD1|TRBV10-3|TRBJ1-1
CAHREGAYTEAFF
TGTGCCCACCGGGAGGGGGCTTACACTGAAGCTTTCTTT
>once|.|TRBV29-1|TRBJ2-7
CSGADGGIYEQYF
TGCAGCGGTGCGGACGGGGGAATCTACGAGCAGTACTTC
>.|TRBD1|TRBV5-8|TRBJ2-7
CASSSTGTGAYEQYF
TGTGCCAGCAGCTCCACCGGGACAGGGGCCTACGAGCAGTACTTC
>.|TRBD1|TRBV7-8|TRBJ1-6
CASSPRDRGISSPLHF
TGTGCCAGCAGCCCCCGGGACAGGGGGATTTCCTCACCCCTCCACTTT
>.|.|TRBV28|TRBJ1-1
CASSLRPRSEAFF
TGTGCCAGCAGTTTGAGGCCCCGCTCCGAAGCTTTCTTT
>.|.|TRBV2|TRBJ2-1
CASSRDWNNEQFF
TGTGCCAGCAGTAGGGACTGGAACAATGAGCAGTTCTTC
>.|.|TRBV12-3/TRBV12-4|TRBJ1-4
CASSLAAKKLFF
TGTGCCAGCAGTTTAGCGGCCAAAAAACTGTTTTTT
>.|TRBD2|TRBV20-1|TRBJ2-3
CSASSSGRRVDTQYF
TGCAGTGCTAGTTCTAGCGGGAGAAGGGTAGATACGCAGTATTTT
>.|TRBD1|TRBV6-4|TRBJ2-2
CASSEKGANTGELFF
TGTGCCAGCAGTGAAAAGGGGGCAAACACCGGGGAGCTGTTTTTT
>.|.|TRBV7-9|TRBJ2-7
CASSLGQGGDEQYF
TGTGCCAGCAGCTTAGGCCAGGGTGGCGACGAGCAGTACTTC
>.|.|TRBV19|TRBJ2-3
CASSIGGVDEGDTQYF
TGTGCCAGTAGTATTGGAGGAGTTGATGAGGGAGATACGCAGTATTTT
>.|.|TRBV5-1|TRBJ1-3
CASSLVGVSGNTIYF
TGCGCCAGCAGCTTGGTAGGGGTCTCTGGAAACACCATATATTTT
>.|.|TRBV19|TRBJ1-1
CASSRQVGRTEAFF
TGTGCCAGTAGTAGACAGGTAGGAAGAACTGAAGCTTTCTTT
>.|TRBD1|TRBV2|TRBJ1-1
CASSEFMTGNTFF
TGTGCCAGCAGTGAGTTTATGACAGGGAATACTTTCTTT
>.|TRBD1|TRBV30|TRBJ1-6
CAWSLRTGGISPLHF
TGTGCCTGGAGTCTTAGGACAGGGGGGATTTCACCCCTCCACTTT
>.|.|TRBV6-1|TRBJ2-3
CASSEVFSGTDTQYF
TGTGCCAGCAGTGAAGTATTCTCGGGCACAGATACGCAGTATTTT
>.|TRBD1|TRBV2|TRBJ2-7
CASSAGTGWEQYF
TGTGCCAGCAGTGCCGGGACAGGGTGGGAGCAGTACTTC
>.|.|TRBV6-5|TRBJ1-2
CATRMGGAYGYTF
TGTGCCACCAGAATGGGGGGTGCCTATGGCTACACCTTC
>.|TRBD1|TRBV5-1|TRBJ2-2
CASSGTGGNTGELFF
TGCGCCAGCAGCGGGACAGGGGGAAACACCGGGGAGCTGTTTTTT
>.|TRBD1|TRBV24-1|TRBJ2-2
CATSDPGQGSGELFF
TGTGCCACCAGTGATCCGGGACAGGGGTCCGGGGAGCTGTTTTTT
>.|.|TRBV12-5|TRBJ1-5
CASGLVLIARQPQHF
TGTGCTAGTGGTTTGGTCTTAATTGCGAGGCAGCCCCAGCATTTT
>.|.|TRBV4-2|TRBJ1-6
CASSQAKGTGASPLHF
TGTGCCAGCAGCCAAGCAAAGGGAACAGGCGCTTCACCCCTCCACTTT
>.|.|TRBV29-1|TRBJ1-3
CSGWTASSGNTIYF
TGCAGCGGGTGGACAGCCTCCTCTGGAAACACCATATATTTT
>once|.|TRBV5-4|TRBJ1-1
CASSLYTGLSAEAFF
TGTGCCAGCAGCTTATATACAGGGTTGAGCGCTGAAGCTTTCTTT
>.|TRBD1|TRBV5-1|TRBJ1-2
CASSKGGQGGGYTF
TGCGCCAGCAGCAAAGGGGGACAGGGTGGCGGCTACACCTTC
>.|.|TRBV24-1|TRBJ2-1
CATSGGRGSYNEQFF
TGTGCCACCAGTGGTGGGAGAGGCTCCTACAATGAGCAGTTCTTC
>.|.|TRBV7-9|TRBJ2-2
CASSLQGRNTGELFF
TGTGCCAGCAGCTTACAGGGGAGGAACACCGGGGAGCTGTTTTTT
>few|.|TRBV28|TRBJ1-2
CASSLQGNYGYTF
TGTGCCAGCAGTTTGCAGGGAAACTATGGCTACACCTTC
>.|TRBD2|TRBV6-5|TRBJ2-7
CASSIPGSGREYF
TGTGCCAGCAGCATCCCCGGGTCCGGGAGGGAGTACTTC
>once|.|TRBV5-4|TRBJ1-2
CASSFRGTYGYTF
TGTGCCAGCAGCTTTCGGGGGACTTATGGCTACACCTTC
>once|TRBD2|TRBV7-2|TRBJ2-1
CASTPYRLGTSSYNEQFF
TGTGCCAGCACCCCATACCGACTAGGGACTAGCTCCTACAATGAGCAGTTCTTC